The 26 T cell receptor beta chains presented below share a single source sample, sequenced in a study of T cells in Graves' hyperthyroidism and ophthalmopathy. TCR beta CDR3 regions were amplified from RNA. The TCR CDR3 was amplified in a first-round RT-PCR using the HTBI primer set. MiXCR, run by TCRdb on the multiplex PCR reads, gives a single entry per CDR3 protein. The repertoire consists of 500,000 to 600,000 distinct CDR3 sequences, with 15% to 20% occurring once and the leading ten covering about 50%. Sequenced: blood. The receptors shown here come from a man between 40 and 49 years old with Graves' ophthalmopathy.

This clonotype has at least ten counts. The V call is TRBV28, the J call TRBJ1-2, with D perhaps matching TRBD1 (5 bases). The CDR3 consists of 14 residues. V was pared by 6 bases and J by 4 bases, with 15 bases between. CDR1 is MDHEN and CDR2 is SYDVKM in the germline V gene. CDR3 protein: CASSLTSGGYGYTF. CDR3 sequence (DNA): TGTGCCAGCAGCTTAACATCCGGGGGCTATGGCTACACCTTC.

The rearrangement links TRBV30 to TRBJ1-5; the D is unclear. This CDR3 region has 13 residues. V was shortened by 5 bases and J by 2 bases, with 10 bases between the two germline ends. Germline V gene sequence: CDR1 GTSNPN, CDR2 SVGIG (reference sequence). The DNA for the CDR3 is TGTGCCTGGGCGGCCCTTGGCAATCAGCCCCAGCATTTT. The encoded protein is CAWAALGNQPQHF. Looking up the rest from reference TRBV30 and TRBJ1-5 gives the full variable domain: SQTIHQWPATLVQPVGSPLSLECTVEGTSNPNLYWYRQAAGRGLQLLFYSVGIGQISSEVPQNLSASRPQDRQFILSSKKLLLSDSGFYLCAWAALGNQPQHFGDGTRLSIL.

This clonotype was seen ten or more times. This chain connects TRBV5-8 to TRBJ1-5; a possible D gene is TRBD1 (5 bases). This CDR3 has 13 amino acids. The germline gives CDR1 SGHTS, CDR2 YDEGEE. Trimming took off 4 bases at V and 3 bases at J, with 8 bases between the two ends. CDR3 protein: CASSTGDNQPQHF. CDR3 in DNA: TGTGCCAGCAGCACGGGGGACAATCAGCCCCAGCATTTT.

This clonotype has only a few counts. V gene TRBV5-1 combines with J gene TRBJ1-4; D is perhaps TRBD1 (5 bases). Trimming stripped 4 bases from V and 3 bases from J, with 19 bases between. The CDR3 runs to 17 residues. Germline lookup yields CDR1 SGHRS and CDR2 YFSETQ. CDR3 amino acids: CASSAWGPGRANEKLFF. DNA of the CDR3: TGCGCCAGCAGCGCGTGGGGACCCGGACGCGCTAATGAAAAACTGTTTTTT.

The V call is TRBV6-6, the J call TRBJ1-2, with D maybe TRBD1 (6 bases). CDR1 is MNHNY and CDR2 is SVGAGI in the germline V gene (reference sequence). The V and J ends lost 0 bases and 4 bases respectively, with 9 bases between them. The CDR3 contains 14 residues. The CDR3 region has the DNA TGTGCCAGCAGTTACTCGGGCAGGGGCTATGGCTACACCTTC. Translating gives CASSYSGRGYGYTF.

In this sample, this clonotype turned up many times. The chain combines TRBV6-2 or TRBV6-3 with TRBJ2-2; 7 positions agree with TRBD2. The CDR3 consists of 18 residues. Germline V gives CDR1 MNHEY, CDR2 SVGEGT. With V trimmed by 5 bases and J by 1 base, 13 bases remained unmatched. CDR3 nucleotide sequence: TGTGCCAGCAGTCGCCGACTGGGTAGCGGGCAGAACACCGGGGAGCTGTTTTTT. This gives the protein CASSRRLGSGQNTGELFF.

The chain is built from TRBV27 and TRBJ1-2, with TRBD1 identical over 8 bases. This CDR3 comprises 14 residues. Germline lookup yields CDR1 MNHEY and CDR2 SMNVEV (reference sequence). The ends lost 6 bases at V and 6 bases at J; junction bases unmatched: 9. This chain's CDR3 is CASRFRRGRDGYTF. In DNA, the CDR3 is TGTGCCAGCAGATTCCGCAGGGGGCGGGATGGCTACACCTTC.

This chain uses TRBV6-1 with TRBJ1-1, with TRBD1 as a possible D gene (5 bases). The CDR3 runs 14 residues. Germline CDR1 reads MNHNS; CDR2 reads SASEGT. V was clipped by 7 bases and J by 3 bases, with 15 bases between them. The chain's CDR3 is CASNQAGGYTEAFF. DNA of the CDR3: TGTGCCAGCAATCAAGCGGGGGGGTACACTGAAGCTTTCTTT.

The genes are TRBV5-1 and TRBJ2-1; D is unclear. Per the germline V gene, CDR1 is SGHRS and CDR2 is YFSETQ. The V and J ends lost 1 base and 1 base respectively, with 6 bases between them. CDR3 length: 14 amino acids. The CDR3 bases are TGCGCCAGCAGCTTGTATATTTCCTACAATGAGCAGTTCTTC. Residues: CASSLYISYNEQFF.

The J gene is TRBJ1-2, the V gene TRBV2; D is ambiguous. The CDR3 is 11 residues long. Trimming cost V 6 bases and J 4 bases, with 6 bases left between them. From germline, CDR1 is SNHLY and CDR2 FYNNEI. The CDR3 spells CASRGSYGYTF. DNA for the CDR3: TGTGCCAGCAGAGGGTCCTATGGCTACACCTTC.

The table lists this clonotype with many counts. The rearrangement uses TRBV18 and TRBJ2-1, with D hard to call. The CDR3 covers 14 residues. V was cut by 3 bases and J by 7 bases, with 13 bases left in between. The germline CDR1 and CDR2 sequences are KGHSH and LQKENI. The CDR3 DNA reads as TGTGCCAGCTCACCCACAGCACAGAGAAATGAGCAGTTCTTC. As protein: CASSPTAQRNEQFF.

This chain joins TRBV28 and TRBJ2-5; possibly TRBD1 for D (6 bases). This CDR3 has 16 residues. Germline lookup yields CDR1 MDHEN and CDR2 SYDVKM. Trimming removed 8 bases at V and 3 bases at J, with 22 bases between. The CDR3 loop is CASHSTGTPRKETQYF. CDR3 nucleotide sequence: TGTGCCAGCCACTCGACCGGGACACCCCGGAAAGAGACCCAGTACTTC.

This clonotype has just a few counts. The rearrangement joins TRBV5-1 to TRBJ2-5; 8 bases line up with TRBD2. Germline trimming cut 5 bases from V and 1 base from J; bases unmatched to any gene: 4. The CDR3 totals 14 residues. Germline loops: CDR1 SGHRS, CDR2 YFSETQ. The CDR3 protein is CASSYGGAQETQYF. The CDR3 region has the DNA TGCGCCAGCAGTTACGGGGGGGCCCAAGAGACCCAGTACTTC.

This clonotype occurred a few times. The chain has TRBV5-1 and TRBJ2-7; no reliable D call. CDR1 and CDR2 from the germline V gene are SGHRS and YFSETQ. With 1 base removed from V and 2 bases from J, the gap between germline ends came to 10 bases. The CDR3 is 14 residues long. The CDR3 DNA is TGCGCCAGCAGCTTGATGGGAACCGCCTACGAGCAGTACTTC. This sequence encodes CASSLMGTAYEQYF.

This clonotype occurred once. J is TRBJ1-1 and V is TRBV9; 8 bases fit TRBD1. The junction had 27 bases not matched to a gene; V was cut back by 4 bases and J by 7 bases. This CDR3 spans 20 amino acids. The germline V gene encodes CDR1 SGDLS and CDR2 YYNGEE. This chain's CDR3 is CASSPRTGLQSSSGDGEAFF. The CDR3 nucleotides are TGTGCCAGCAGCCCGCGGACAGGGTTACAATCCTCATCGGGGGACGGTGAAGCTTTCTTT.

This clonotype was seen at least ten times. The chain is built from TRBV20-1 and TRBJ2-3; the D gene is possibly TRBD2 (5 bases). There are 14 residues in the CDR3. V was clipped by 0 bases and J by 3 bases, with 10 bases between them. Germline loops: CDR1 DFQATT, CDR2 SNEGSKA (reference sequence). CDR3: CSAREFRGTDTQYF. The CDR3 DNA is TGCAGTGCTAGAGAATTCCGCGGGACAGATACGCAGTATTTT.

This clonotype was recorded many times. The CDR3 coding sequence is TGCGCCAGCAGCCCGACTCAGGACGAGCAGTACTTC. This translates into CASSPTQDEQYF. The chain links TRBV4-1 to TRBJ2-7, with no clear D. V gave up 4 bases and J gave up 5 bases, with 9 bases separating them. From germline, CDR1 is MGHRA and CDR2 YSYEKL. This CDR3 comprises 12 residues.

This chain joins TRBV6-1 and TRBJ2-5; 9 nucleotides align to TRBD1. V shed 7 bases and J 5 bases; nucleotides not matched to a gene: 11. The CDR3 covers 15 residues. From germline, CDR1 is MNHNS and CDR2 SASEGT. CDR3 DNA sequence: TGTGCCAGCAACCTAGACAGGGGGAAACTGGAGACCCAGTACTTC. Amino acid sequence: CASNLDRGKLETQYF.

As for this clonotype: At one end, the junction sequence differs from germline, possibly due to a read error. J is TRBJ1-3 and V is TRBV2; the match to TRBD1 covers 7 bases. CDR1 is SNHLY, CDR2 FYNNEI, per germline. This CDR3 contains 15 residues. The CDR3 spells CASRQGQPSGSTIYF. CDR3 sequence (DNA): TGTGCCAGCAGACAGGGACAGCCCTCTGGAAGCACCATATATTTT.

This clonotype was seen just once. The junction shows a germline mismatch at one end, possibly a read error. The CDR3 sequence: CASSEVQPTDTRYF. CDR3 coding DNA: TGTGCCAGCAGTGAGGTGCAGCCCACAGATACGCGGTATTTT. This chain uses TRBV6-1 with TRBJ2-3; D call uncertain. This CDR3 region has 14 residues. Germline loops: CDR1 MNHNS, CDR2 SASEGT.

V gene TRBV30 combines with J gene TRBJ2-3, with 8 nucleotides matching TRBD2. The CDR3 runs 15 residues. V lost 5 bases, J lost 2 bases, and 9 bases stayed unmatched. The germline V gene encodes CDR1 GTSNPN and CDR2 SVGIG (reference sequence). CDR3 residues: CAWGRGAGDTDTQYF. The CDR3 nucleotides read TGTGCCTGGGGGAGAGGAGCGGGGGACACAGATACGCAGTATTTT.

This clonotype was detected a few times. The DNA for the CDR3 is TGTGCCAGCAGTTCCGGGACGGGGGCGGTCGAGCAGTACTTC. It yields the protein CASSSGTGAVEQYF. V usage is TRBV27 and J usage is TRBJ2-7, with D perhaps matching TRBD1 or TRBD2 (6 bases each). Germline V gene sequence: CDR1 MNHEY, CDR2 SMNVEV (reference sequence). The CDR3 runs to 14 residues. Trimming took 4 bases from V and 6 from J, leaving 16 bases between them.

This chain uses TRBV7-6 with TRBJ2-3; 10 nucleotides line up with TRBD1. Germline V CDR1 and CDR2: SGHVS, FNYEAQ. With 5 bases clipped from V and 2 bases from J, the junction kept 4 bases outside the gene matches. CDR3 length equals 15 residues. The CDR3 DNA sequence: TGTGCCAGCAGCCGCGACAGGGGGCACACAGATACGCAGTATTTT. The encoded protein is CASSRDRGHTDTQYF.

The sample holds a few counts of this clonotype. The chain recombines TRBV14 with TRBJ1-5; D might be TRBD1 (6 bases). Trimming took 4 bases from V and 9 from J, leaving 13 bases between them. Germline CDR1 is SGHDN and CDR2 is FVKESK. CDR3 length: 13 residues. CDR3 nucleotides: TGTGCCAGCAGCCTGGGGGCCCTTAGGCCCCAGCATTTT. This gives the protein CASSLGALRPQHF.

This clonotype came up many times. V and J are TRBV5-1 and TRBJ2-2; D is perhaps TRBD1 (5 bases). From germline, CDR1 is SGHRS and CDR2 YFSETQ. The V end lost 4 bases, the J end lost 0 bases, and 10 bases lay between the germline ends. The CDR3 has 15 residues. DNA of the CDR3: TGCGCCAGCAGCCCGACAGCTTCGAACACCGGGGAGCTGTTTTTT. Its protein is CASSPTASNTGELFF.

The chain recombines TRBV6-1 with TRBJ2-7, with D hard to call. The length of the CDR3 is 12 residues. Trimming cost V 11 bases and J 6 bases, with 17 bases left between them. The germline CDR1 and CDR2 sequences are MNHNS and SASEGT. The CDR3 sequence is CAAYGWMGEQYF. The CDR3 DNA reads TGTGCCGCCTACGGATGGATGGGCGAGCAGTACTTC.